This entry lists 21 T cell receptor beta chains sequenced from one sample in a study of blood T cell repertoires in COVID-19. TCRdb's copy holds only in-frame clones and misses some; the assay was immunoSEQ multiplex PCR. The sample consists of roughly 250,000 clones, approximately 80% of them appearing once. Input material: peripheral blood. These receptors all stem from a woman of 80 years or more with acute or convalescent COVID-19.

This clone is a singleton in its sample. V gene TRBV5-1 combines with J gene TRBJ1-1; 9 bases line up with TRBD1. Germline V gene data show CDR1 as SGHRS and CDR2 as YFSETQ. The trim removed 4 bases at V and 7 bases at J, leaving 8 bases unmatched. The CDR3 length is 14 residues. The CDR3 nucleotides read TGCGCCAGCAGCGAAGGACAGGGGCGTAGTGAAGCTTTCTTT. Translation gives CASSEGQGRSEAFF.

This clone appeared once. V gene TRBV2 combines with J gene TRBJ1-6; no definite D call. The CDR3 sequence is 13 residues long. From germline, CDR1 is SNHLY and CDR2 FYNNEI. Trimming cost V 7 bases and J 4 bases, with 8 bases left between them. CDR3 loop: CASKAQYNSPLHF. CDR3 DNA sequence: TGTGCCAGCAAGGCACAGTATAATTCACCCCTCCACTTT.

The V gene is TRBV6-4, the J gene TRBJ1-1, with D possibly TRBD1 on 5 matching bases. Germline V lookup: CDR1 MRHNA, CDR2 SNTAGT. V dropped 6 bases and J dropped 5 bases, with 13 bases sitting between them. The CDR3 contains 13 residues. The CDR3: CASSVGAGTEAFF. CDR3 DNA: TGTGCCAGCAGCGTCGGGGCGGGAACTGAAGCTTTCTTT.

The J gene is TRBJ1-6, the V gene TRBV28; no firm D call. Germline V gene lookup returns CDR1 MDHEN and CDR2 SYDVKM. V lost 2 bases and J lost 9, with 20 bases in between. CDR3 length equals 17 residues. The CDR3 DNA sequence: TGTGCCAGCAGTTTAAGTCACCCGCGCCCCTTGATTTCACCCCTCCACTTT. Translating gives CASSLSHPRPLISPLHF.

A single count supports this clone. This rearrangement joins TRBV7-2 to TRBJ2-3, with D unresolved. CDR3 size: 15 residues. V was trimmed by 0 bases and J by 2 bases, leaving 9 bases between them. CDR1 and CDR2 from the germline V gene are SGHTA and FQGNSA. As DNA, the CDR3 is TGTGCCAGCAGCTTAGCGCCCGCTAACACAGATACGCAGTATTTT. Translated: CASSLAPANTDTQYF.

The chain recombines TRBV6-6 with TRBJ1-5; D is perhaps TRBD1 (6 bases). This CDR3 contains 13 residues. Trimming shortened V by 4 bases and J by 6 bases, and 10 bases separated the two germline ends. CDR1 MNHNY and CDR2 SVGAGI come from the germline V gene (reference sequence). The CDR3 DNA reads TGTGCCAGCAGTTCGGACAGTGTTCAGCCCCAGCATTTT. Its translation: CASSSDSVQPQHF.

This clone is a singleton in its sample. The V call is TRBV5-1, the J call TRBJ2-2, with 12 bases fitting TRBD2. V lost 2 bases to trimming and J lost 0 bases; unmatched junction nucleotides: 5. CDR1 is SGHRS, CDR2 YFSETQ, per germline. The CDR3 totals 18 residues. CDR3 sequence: CASSLYPSGGANTGELFF. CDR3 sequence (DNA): TGCGCCAGCAGCTTATACCCTAGCGGGGGGGCGAACACCGGGGAGCTGTTTTTT.

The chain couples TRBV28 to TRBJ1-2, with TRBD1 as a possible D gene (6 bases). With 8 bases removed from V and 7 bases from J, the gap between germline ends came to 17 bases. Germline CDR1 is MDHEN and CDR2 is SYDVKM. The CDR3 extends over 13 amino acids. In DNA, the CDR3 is TGTGCCAGCGGAGGCCGGGACAACGGTGGCTACACCTTC. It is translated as CASGGRDNGGYTF.

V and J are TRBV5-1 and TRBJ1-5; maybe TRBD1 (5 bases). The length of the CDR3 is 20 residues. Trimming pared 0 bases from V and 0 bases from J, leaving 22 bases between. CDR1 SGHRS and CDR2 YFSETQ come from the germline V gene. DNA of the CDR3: TGCGCCAGCAGCTTGGCAGGGTCCCGGACAAGGTTTTATAGCAATCAGCCCCAGCATTTT. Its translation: CASSLAGSRTRFYSNQPQHF.

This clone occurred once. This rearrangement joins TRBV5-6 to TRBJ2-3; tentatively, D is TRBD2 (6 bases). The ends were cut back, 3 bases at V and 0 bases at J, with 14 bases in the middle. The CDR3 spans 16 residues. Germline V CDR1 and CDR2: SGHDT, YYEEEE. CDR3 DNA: TGTGCCAGCAGCTGGAGGTCCGCGGGAAGCACAGATACGCAGTATTTT. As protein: CASSWRSAGSTDTQYF.

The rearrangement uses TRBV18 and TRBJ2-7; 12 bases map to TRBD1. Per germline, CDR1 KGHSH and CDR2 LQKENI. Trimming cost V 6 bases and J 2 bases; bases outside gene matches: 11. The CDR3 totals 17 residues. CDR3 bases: TGTGCCAGCTCCTATCGGGACAGGGGGCCGATTGCCTACGAGCAGTACTTC. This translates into CASSYRDRGPIAYEQYF. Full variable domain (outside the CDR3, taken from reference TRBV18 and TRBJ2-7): NAGVMQNPRHLVRRRGQEARLRCSPMKGHSHVYWYRQLPEEGLKFMVYLQKENIIDESGMPKERFSAEFPKEGPSILRIQQVVRGDSAAYFCASSYRDRGPIAYEQYFGPGTRLTVT.

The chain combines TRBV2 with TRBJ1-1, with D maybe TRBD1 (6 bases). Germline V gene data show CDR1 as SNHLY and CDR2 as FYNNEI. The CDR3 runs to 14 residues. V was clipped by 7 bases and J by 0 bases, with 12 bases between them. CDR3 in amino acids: CASTMTGMNTEAFF. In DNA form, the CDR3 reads TGTGCCAGCACTATGACAGGCATGAACACTGAAGCTTTCTTT.

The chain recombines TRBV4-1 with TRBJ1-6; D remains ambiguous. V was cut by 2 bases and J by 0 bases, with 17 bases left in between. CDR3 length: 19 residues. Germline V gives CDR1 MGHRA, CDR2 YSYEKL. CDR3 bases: TGCGCCAGCAGCCAACCCGAAGGGTCCGGGAGCTCCTATAATTCACCCCTCCACTTT. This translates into CASSQPEGSGSSYNSPLHF.

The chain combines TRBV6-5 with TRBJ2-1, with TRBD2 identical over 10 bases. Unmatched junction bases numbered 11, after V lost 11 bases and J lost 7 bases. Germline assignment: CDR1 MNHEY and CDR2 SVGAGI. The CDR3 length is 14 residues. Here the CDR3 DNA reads TGTGCCTCCCTTGGACTAGCGGTTTGGAATGAGCAGTTCTTC. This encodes CASLGLAVWNEQFF.

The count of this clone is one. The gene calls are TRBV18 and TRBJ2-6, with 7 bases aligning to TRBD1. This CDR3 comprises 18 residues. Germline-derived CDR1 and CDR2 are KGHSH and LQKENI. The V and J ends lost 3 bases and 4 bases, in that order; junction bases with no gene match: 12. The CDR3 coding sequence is TGTGCCAGCTCACCGAATTCGGGACAGCTATCCGGGGCCAACGTCCTGACTTTC. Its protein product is CASSPNSGQLSGANVLTF.

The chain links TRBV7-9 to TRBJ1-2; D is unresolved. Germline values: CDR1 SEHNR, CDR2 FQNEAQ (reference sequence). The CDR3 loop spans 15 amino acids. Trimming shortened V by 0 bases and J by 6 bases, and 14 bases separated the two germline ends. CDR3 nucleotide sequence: TGTGCCAGCAGCTTAGCTGGCCCCCCGGAGGATGGCTACACCTTC. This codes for CASSLAGPPEDGYTF.

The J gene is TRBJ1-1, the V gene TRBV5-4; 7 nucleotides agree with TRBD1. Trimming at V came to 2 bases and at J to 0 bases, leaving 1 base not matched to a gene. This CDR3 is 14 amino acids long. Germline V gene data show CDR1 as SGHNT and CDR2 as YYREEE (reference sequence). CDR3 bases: TGTGCCAGCAGCTTAACAGGGGTGAACACTGAAGCTTTCTTT. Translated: CASSLTGVNTEAFF. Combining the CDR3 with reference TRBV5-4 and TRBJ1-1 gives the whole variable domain ETGVTQSPTHLIKTRGQQVTLRCSSQSGHNTVSWYQQALGQGPQFIFQYYREEENGRGNFPPRFSGLQFPNYSSELNVNALELDDSALYLCASSLTGVNTEAFFGQGTRLTVV.

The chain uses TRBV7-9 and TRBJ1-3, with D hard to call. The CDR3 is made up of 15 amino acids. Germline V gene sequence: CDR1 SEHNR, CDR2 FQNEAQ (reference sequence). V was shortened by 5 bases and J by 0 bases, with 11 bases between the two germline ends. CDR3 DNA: TGTGCCAGCAGCCCCGTAGGGAGCTCTGGAAACACCATATATTTT. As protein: CASSPVGSSGNTIYF.

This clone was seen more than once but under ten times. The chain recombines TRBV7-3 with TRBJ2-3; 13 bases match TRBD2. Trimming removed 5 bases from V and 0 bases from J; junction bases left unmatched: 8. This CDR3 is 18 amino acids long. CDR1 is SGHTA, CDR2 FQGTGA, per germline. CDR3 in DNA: TGTGCCAGCAGCGTGACTAGCGGGGGGCCCCTAAGCACAGATACGCAGTATTTT. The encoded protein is CASSVTSGGPLSTDTQYF.

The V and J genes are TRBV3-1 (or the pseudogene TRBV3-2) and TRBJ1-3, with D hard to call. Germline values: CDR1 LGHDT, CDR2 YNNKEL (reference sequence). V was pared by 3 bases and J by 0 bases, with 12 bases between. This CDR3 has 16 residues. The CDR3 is CASSQTNRYSGNTIYF. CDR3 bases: TGTGCCAGCAGCCAGACAAACAGATACTCTGGAAACACCATATATTTT.

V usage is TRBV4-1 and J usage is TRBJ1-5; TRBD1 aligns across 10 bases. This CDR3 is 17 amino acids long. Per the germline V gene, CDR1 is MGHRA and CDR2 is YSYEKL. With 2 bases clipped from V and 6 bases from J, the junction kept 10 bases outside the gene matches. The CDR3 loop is CASSQSPLTGGGQPQHF. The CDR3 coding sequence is TGCGCCAGCAGCCAATCCCCCTTGACAGGGGGCGGTCAGCCCCAGCATTTT.